The text below deals with one T cell receptor beta chain. No antigen is known for it. These data belong to a study of beta chain features in type 1 diabetes. Sequencing targeted expressed TCRB transcripts, as all isolated RNA had been reverse transcribed. Here immunoSEQ multiplex PCR was the method, and the copy in TCRdb shows in-frame clones only, minus some. The sample consists of a few hundred thousand clones, 9.6% of them appearing once. Overall study results and limits: Shortening of TCRB CDR3s, moderate but significant, appeared in all four CD4+ subsets of Type 1 diabetes patients. Equally in patients and controls, PCR might preferentially amplify shorter templates.

The V gene end was trimmed by 0 bases and the J gene end by 0 bases; junction bases not matched to a gene: 1. This CDR3 contains 16 residues. CDR1 LNHDA and CDR2 SQIVND come from the germline V gene (reference sequence). The V and J genes are TRBV19 and TRBJ2-1; 8 bases fit TRBD2. The sample comprised central memory CD4+ T cells from blood. This TCR came from a man younger than 40 with type 1 diabetes. The DNA of the CDR3 is TGTGCCAGTAGTATAGATGCGGGAGGCTCCTACAATGAGCAGTTCTTC. It is translated as CASSIDAGGSYNEQFF.